A selection of T cell receptor beta chains follows, all from one sample in a study of blood T cell repertoires in COVID-19. Sequencing was performed with immunoSEQ multiplex PCR; in TCRdb, only in-frame clones are kept and a portion is missing. The table lists some 200,000 clones, 82% of them singletons. Sequenced material: PBMCs or T cells enriched from blood (not recorded which). Receptors were obtained from a man aged 35 to 55 who had recovered from COVID-19. The CDR3 runs from the conserved cysteine through the conserved F or W. D genes are given only for firm matches. Where a row states a size, it is once, few, many or the class of an expanded clone; other rows omit it.

J gene,clone size,V gene,D gene,CDR3 DNA,CDR3 protein
TRBJ2-2,few,TRBV9,-,TGTGCCAGCAGCGGGGGACACTTGAACACCGGGGAGCTGTTTTTT,CASSGGHLNTGELFF
TRBJ2-5,-,TRBV12-3/TRBV12-4,TRBD1,TGTGCCAGCAGGCCCCGACAGGGGCAGACCCAGTACTTC,CASRPRQGQTQYF
TRBJ1-2,-,TRBV30,TRBD1,TGTGCCTGGAGTTCCTACGGGACAGGGTGGGAGGGCTACACCTTC,CAWSSYGTGWEGYTF
TRBJ2-3,once,TRBV6-5,-,TGTGCCAGCAGTTACACAGGGACAGATACGCAGTATTTT,CASSYTGTDTQYF
TRBJ1-5,-,TRBV24-1,-,TGTGCCACCAGTGATGGGGGGCAGCCCCAGCATTTT,CATSDGGQPQHF
TRBJ2-1,-,TRBV19,-,TGTGCCAGTACAAAGGGAGTAGCGGCTCAAAGTCAGTTCTTC,CASTKGVAAQSQFF
TRBJ2-1,once,TRBV4-2,TRBD2,TGTGCCAGCAGCCAAGGAGGGACCCAGCGGGAGCCTGAGCAGTTCTTC,CASSQGGTQREPEQFF
TRBJ2-7,few,TRBV7-3,-,TGTGCCAGCAGCTTTAGCCTTGGGGCGACCTACGAGCAGTACTTC,CASSFSLGATYEQYF
TRBJ1-6,few,TRBV27,-,TGTGCCAGCAGCGTTTTTGGGGGGAATTCACCCCTCCACTTT,CASSVFGGNSPLHF
TRBJ1-5,once,TRBV4-3,-,TGCGCCAGCAGCCAAGAATTAGCAGTGGGTCAGCCCCAGCATTTT,CASSQELAVGQPQHF
TRBJ1-1,-,TRBV7-2,-,TGTGCCAGCAGCTTATCAGTCTACACTGAAGCTTTCTTT,CASSLSVYTEAFF
TRBJ2-6,-,TRBV19,-,TGTGCCAGTAGTATTTGGCAGTCTGGGGCCAACGTCCTGACTTTC,CASSIWQSGANVLTF
TRBJ1-2,-,TRBV24-1,-,TGTGCCACCAGTGACCAGACAGGAAGGGGCTACACCTTC,CATSDQTGRGYTF
TRBJ2-7,many,TRBV11-3,-,TGTGCCAGCAGCTTAACTCCCTCCTCCTACGAGCAGTACTTC,CASSLTPSSYEQYF
TRBJ1-1,-,TRBV28,TRBD1,TGTGCCAGCAGGCGACGAGGGGGCTGGGAGACTGAAGCTTTCTTT,CASRRRGGWETEAFF
TRBJ2-3,once,TRBV5-4,TRBD2,TGTGCCAGCAGAATCTCAGCGGGGCTTTCCACAGATACGCAGTATTTT,CASRISAGLSTDTQYF
TRBJ1-1,-,TRBV5-3,TRBD1,TGTGCCAGAAGCCTGGGCGGACAGGGGGCCACTGAAGCTTTCTTT,CARSLGGQGATEAFF
TRBJ2-5,-,TRBV15,-,TGTGCCACCAGCAGAGATATATCGGCCCAGTACTTC,CATSRDISAQYF
TRBJ2-1,-,TRBV4-2,TRBD2,TGTGCCAGCAGCCAAGAGTTTGCGGGAGGGCCAACCAGCAATGAGCAGTTCTTC,CASSQEFAGGPTSNEQFF
TRBJ1-4,few,TRBV19,TRBD1,TGTGCCAGTAGCCCAGGACAGGCTATGTGGACTAATGAAAAACTGTTTTTT,CASSPGQAMWTNEKLFF
TRBJ1-1,-,TRBV27,-,TGTGCCAGCAGTAAGGTCCTCGGGTTTGCGGAAGCTTTCTTT,CASSKVLGFAEAFF
TRBJ2-2,-,TRBV4-3,TRBD1,TGCGCCAGCAGCCAAGAATGGGACAGGATTGAAACCGGGGAGCTGTTTTTT,CASSQEWDRIETGELFF
TRBJ1-1,few,TRBV5-6,-,TGTGCCAGCAGCTCATTTAACACTGAAGCTTTCTTT,CASSSFNTEAFF
TRBJ2-1,-,TRBV18,-,TGTGCCAGCTCACCACAATCCGGAGGAGGCAGATACAATGAGCAGTTCTTC,CASSPQSGGGRYNEQFF
TRBJ2-7,few,TRBV5-6,-,TGTGCCAGCAGCTTAGGGGTTCACGAGCAGTACTTC,CASSLGVHEQYF
TRBJ1-1,-,TRBV4-1,-,TGCGCCAGCAGCCAAGTCTACGGAGGGGTGGACACTGAAGCTTTCTTT,CASSQVYGGVDTEAFF
TRBJ1-1,-,TRBV4-3,-,TGCGCCAGCAGCCCGCAGGGACACCCGACGAACACTGAAGCTTTCTTT,CASSPQGHPTNTEAFF
TRBJ1-1,-,TRBV2,TRBD1,TGTGCCAGCAGTGATCCGGGACAGGGTTGGGGTAGCACTGAAGCTTTCTTT,CASSDPGQGWGSTEAFF
TRBJ2-1,-,TRBV5-1,TRBD2,TGCGCCAGCAGCGCGGGAGGCGGCTCCTACAATGAGCAGTTCTTC,CASSAGGGSYNEQFF
TRBJ1-5,-,TRBV3-1/TRBV3-2,-,TGTGCCAGCAGCCAAGATGGAGGCCGGCAGCCCCAGCATTTT,CASSQDGGRQPQHF
TRBJ2-1,-,TRBV7-2,TRBD2,TGTGCCAGCAGCTCCCGGCCGCTAGCGGGAGTACAGTTCTTC,CASSSRPLAGVQFF
TRBJ1-1,-,TRBV28,-,TGTGCCAGCAGTGTAACAGGGTCGAACACTGAAGCTTTCTTT,CASSVTGSNTEAFF
TRBJ1-5,-,TRBV6-2/TRBV6-3,TRBD1,TGTGCCAGCAGTCGCCCCACAGGGGTTCAGCCCCAGCATTTT,CASSRPTGVQPQHF
TRBJ2-4,-,TRBV10-1,-,TGCGCCAGCAGTGAGTCCCCCAGACAGGTAAAAAACATTCAGTACTTC,CASSESPRQVKNIQYF
TRBJ2-1,-,TRBV5-1,-,TGCGCCAGCAGCTTGGGAGGGATAACCTACAATGAGCAGTTCTTC,CASSLGGITYNEQFF
TRBJ2-2,-,TRBV9,-,TGTGCCAGCAGCGTAGGGGGGCACTTAAACACCGGGGAGCTGTTTTTT,CASSVGGHLNTGELFF
TRBJ1-5,-,TRBV6-1,-,TGTGCCAGCAGTGACCCTAATCAGCCCCAGCATTTT,CASSDPNQPQHF
TRBJ1-4,-,TRBV27,-,TGTGCCAGCGGCCCCGGACAGATTAATGAAAAACTGTTTTTT,CASGPGQINEKLFF
TRBJ1-6,-,TRBV10-2,TRBD1,TGCGCCAGCAGTGAGTGGACAGGGACTGGATCACCCCTCCACTTT,CASSEWTGTGSPLHF
TRBJ2-5,-,TRBV4-2,TRBD2,TGTGCCAGCAGCCTCGGAGGGGTAGCGGGACGTGGGGAGACCCAGTACTTC,CASSLGGVAGRGETQYF
TRBJ2-2,-,TRBV5-1,-,TGCGCCAGCAGCTTGGTACGGGGCGGGGAGAACACCGGGGAGCTGTTTTTT,CASSLVRGGENTGELFF
TRBJ2-3,-,TRBV10-3,TRBD2,TGTGCCATCAGTGGCCATCGTACTAGCGGCAGCACAGATACGCAGTATTTT,CAISGHRTSGSTDTQYF
TRBJ1-1,few,TRBV3-1/TRBV3-2,-,TGTGCCAGCAGACCCTCCTTCGGGCAGGGGAACACTGAAGCTTTCTTT,CASRPSFGQGNTEAFF
TRBJ2-7,-,TRBV7-2,-,TGTGCCAGCGGATTCGGAGTCGAGCAGTACTTC,CASGFGVEQYF
TRBJ2-1,-,TRBV18,TRBD1,TGTGCCAGCTCACCAGTACAGGGGCCCTCCTACAATGAGCAGTTCTTC,CASSPVQGPSYNEQFF
TRBJ2-2,-,TRBV30,TRBD1,TGTGCCTGGAGCGGACAGGGCTGGGAGCTGTTTTTT,CAWSGQGWELFF
TRBJ2-1,-,TRBV6-5,TRBD2,TGTGCCAGCAGCTGGGGACTAGCGGACTACAATGAGCAGTTCTTC,CASSWGLADYNEQFF
TRBJ2-2,few,TRBV4-3,-,TGCGCCAGCAGCCCGGAGGGAGGGGCAGGGGCGGACACCGGGGAGCTGTTTTTT,CASSPEGGAGADTGELFF
TRBJ2-6,-,TRBV7-3,TRBD1,TGTGCCAGCAGCTTGACAGGGGGCGCAGGTGGGGCCAACGTCCTGACTTTC,CASSLTGGAGGANVLTF